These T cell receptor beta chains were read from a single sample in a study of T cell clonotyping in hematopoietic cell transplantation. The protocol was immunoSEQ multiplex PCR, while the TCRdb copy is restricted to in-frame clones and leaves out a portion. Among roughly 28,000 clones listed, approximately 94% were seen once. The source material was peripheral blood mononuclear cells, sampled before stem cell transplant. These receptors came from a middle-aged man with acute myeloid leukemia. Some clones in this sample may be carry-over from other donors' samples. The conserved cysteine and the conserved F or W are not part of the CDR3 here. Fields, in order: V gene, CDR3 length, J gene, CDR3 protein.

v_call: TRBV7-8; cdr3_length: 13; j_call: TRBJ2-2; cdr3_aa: ASSPRQDEAGELF
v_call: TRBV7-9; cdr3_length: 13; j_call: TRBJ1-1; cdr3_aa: ASSLAARGNTEAF
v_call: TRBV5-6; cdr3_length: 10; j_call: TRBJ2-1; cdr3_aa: ASSLVGIEQF
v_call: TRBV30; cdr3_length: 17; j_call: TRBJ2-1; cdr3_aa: AWSGFASGVVSSYNEQF
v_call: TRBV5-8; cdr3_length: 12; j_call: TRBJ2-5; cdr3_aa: ASSLAGQGETQY
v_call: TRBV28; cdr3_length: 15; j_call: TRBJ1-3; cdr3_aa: ASNTPGLTFSGNTIY
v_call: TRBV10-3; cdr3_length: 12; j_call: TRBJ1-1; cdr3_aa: AISEIGVTTEAF
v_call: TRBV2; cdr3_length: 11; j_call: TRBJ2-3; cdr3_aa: ASTLIGTDTQY
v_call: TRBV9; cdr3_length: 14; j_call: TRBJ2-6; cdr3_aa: ASSPTRRSGANVLT
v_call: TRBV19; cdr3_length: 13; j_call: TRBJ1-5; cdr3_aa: ASSIEGAGNQPQH
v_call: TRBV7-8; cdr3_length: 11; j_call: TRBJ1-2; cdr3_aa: ASSFGLGGGYT